Shown below are 2 T cell receptor beta chains from a single sample sequenced in a study of CD8 T cells in Susac syndrome. After extraction with the RNeasy kit, roughly 0.5 to 1 ug of the RNA was reverse transcribed using random hexamers. MiXCR was run by TCRdb on the immunoSEQ multiplex PCR reads, yielding one entry per CDR3 protein. Seen here are around 95,000 distinct CDR3 sequences, approximately 95% observed once, and the top ten hold approximately 0.33%. The sample consisted of CD8+ T cells from PBMCs. These receptors were collected from a human donor with Susac syndrome.

This sequence joins TRBV5-1 and TRBJ2-2, with a possible D match to TRBD1 (5 bases). With 2 bases removed from V and 6 bases from J, the gap between germline ends came to 11 bases. The CDR3 spans 14 residues. The germline V gene has CDR1 SGHRS and CDR2 YFSETQ. The DNA of the CDR3 is TGCGCCAGCAGCTTCCGACAGTCGGCCGGGGAGCTGTTTTTT. Translated: CASSFRQSAGELFF.

This chain connects TRBV12-3 or TRBV12-4 to TRBJ2-5; a weak D match, TRBD2 (6 bases). This CDR3 is built from 17 residues. V lost 3 bases, J lost 5 bases, and 22 bases lay in between. The CDR3 nucleotides read TGTGCCAGCAGTTTCTCGACCCGGGGGTGGGGGGTGGAGACCCAGTACTTC. It codes for CASSFSTRGWGVETQYF.